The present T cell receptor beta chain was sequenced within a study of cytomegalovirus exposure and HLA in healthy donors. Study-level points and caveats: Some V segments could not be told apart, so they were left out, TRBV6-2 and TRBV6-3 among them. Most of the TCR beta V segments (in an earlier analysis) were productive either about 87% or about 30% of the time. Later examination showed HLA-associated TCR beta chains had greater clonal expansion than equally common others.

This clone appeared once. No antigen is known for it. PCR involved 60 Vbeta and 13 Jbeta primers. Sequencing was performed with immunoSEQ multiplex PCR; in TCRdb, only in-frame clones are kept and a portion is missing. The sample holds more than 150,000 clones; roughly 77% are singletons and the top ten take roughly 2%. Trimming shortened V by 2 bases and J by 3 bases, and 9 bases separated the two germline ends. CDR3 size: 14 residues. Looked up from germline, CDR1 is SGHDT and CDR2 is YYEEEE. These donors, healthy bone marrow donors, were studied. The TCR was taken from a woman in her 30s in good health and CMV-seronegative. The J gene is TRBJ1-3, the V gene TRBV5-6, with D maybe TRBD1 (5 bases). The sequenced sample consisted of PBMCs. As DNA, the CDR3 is TGTGCCAGCAGCTTCGGGAGGGGTGGAAACACCATATATTTT. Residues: CASSFGRGGNTIYF.